This T cell receptor (beta chain) was sequenced during a study of T-cell memory formation after mild COVID-19. Looking at the study overall: For the most part, TCR clusters were specific to one donor. Findings of the study overall: CD4/CD8 balance held among clones contracting day 15 to 85, and later expanders leaned CD4+.

5'RACE with constant-segment primers yielded barcoded, UMI-tagged TCR alpha and TCR beta cDNA libraries. Each CDR3 protein is one row after TCRdb ran MiXCR on the 5' RACE reads. The sample shows a few hundred thousand distinct CDR3 sequences, 16% of them seen only once. Sample share makes this clonotype hyperexpanded. Its antigen is currently unknown. What was sequenced was PBMCs or a T cell subset sorted from them (not recorded which). The source is a man younger than 35 who had mild COVID-19 (a few samples of this study predate the infection). Cell type and time point are not known.

The CDR3 nucleotides read TGTGCCAGCAGTTTGGGCGGGGTAGGGGATACGCAGTATTTT. Translation: CASSLGGVGDTQYF. This sequence joins TRBV12-3 or TRBV12-4 and TRBJ2-3, with D perhaps TRBD2 (6 bases). The CDR3 length is 14 residues. Trimming shortened V by 3 bases and J by 6 bases, and 13 bases separated the two germline ends.